The source of this T cell receptor beta chain is a study of T cell repertoires in cytomegalovirus infection. Study details: Recently identified HLA-C-restricted and well-studied HLA-B-restricted CMV epitopes were used. The public TCR beta signatures pointed to both CMV infection and matching HLA type. Broader study findings: Accumulated public TCR beta family frequency recognized individuals carrying CMV together with the relevant HLA. In two of eight donors, the top clonotype was HLA-C-restricted CMV-specific.

Germline trimming cut 0 bases from V and 0 bases from J; bases unmatched to any gene: 6. Germline CDR1 and CDR2: DFQATT and SNEGSKA (reference sequence). This CDR3 comprises 18 residues. TCRdb re-called the reads through MiXCR, storing one row per CDR3 protein. The profile covers a few hundred thousand distinct CDR3 sequences, with about 39% appearing a single time and 48% taken by the ten largest. Of note for this clonotype: The antigen remains undetermined.

This material consisted of cultured PBMCs, taken from culture after CMV antigen stimulation. The chain is built from TRBV20-1 and TRBJ1-5; TRBD1 matches 12 bases. This TCR derives from a human donor in good health (CMV status not recorded). Some clones in this sample may be carry-over from other donors' samples. Here the CDR3 DNA reads TGCAGTGCTAGAGATCTCATGGGACAGGGGGCTAGCAATCAGCCCCAGCATTTT. Amino acid sequence: CSARDLMGQGASNQPQHF.